These 25 T cell receptor beta chains were all obtained from the same sample, sequenced in a study of neurological immune-mediated disorders. A single record per CDR3 protein comes from TCRdb applying MiXCR to the 5' RACE reads. The data contain tens of thousands of distinct CDR3 sequences, about 4% of them singletons. Source material: PBMCs. All receptors come from a woman aged 45-65 years with multiple sclerosis.

A remark on this clonotype: This sequence may be a read error, since a much larger clone differs from it by one base. The rearrangement uses TRBV6-2 or TRBV6-3 and TRBJ2-7, with D possibly being TRBD1 (5 bases). This CDR3 has 13 amino acids. Germline V lookup: CDR1 MNHEY, CDR2 SVGEGT. As DNA, the CDR3 is TGTGCCAGCAGTTCCGTCCCGTTGGACACCTGGTCCTTC. Translating gives CASSSVPLDTWSF.

This clonotype was counted many times. The chain recombines TRBV9 with TRBJ1-4, with TRBD1 as a possible D gene (5 bases). Germline-derived CDR1 and CDR2 are SGDLS and YYNGEE. This CDR3 has 15 amino acids. Trimming took off 0 bases at V and 6 bases at J, with 12 bases between the two ends. The CDR3 nucleotides read TGTGCCAGCAGCGTAGCTCCGGGGCAGGATGAAAAACTGTTTTTT. Translating gives CASSVAPGQDEKLFF.

This clonotype was recorded at least ten times. This chain joins TRBV20-1 and TRBJ2-1; D may be TRBD2 (6 bases). V lost 2 bases and J lost 2, with 16 bases in between. Germline V gene data show CDR1 as DFQATT and CDR2 as SNEGSKA (reference sequence). The CDR3 is 16 amino acids. The CDR3 is CSARPPLAPTYNEQFF. The CDR3 DNA is TGCAGTGCTAGACCTCCGCTAGCGCCTACCTACAATGAGCAGTTCTTC.

Many counts were recorded for this clonotype. The rearrangement links TRBV5-1 to TRBJ2-5; TRBD2 matches at 8 bases. Germline CDR1 is SGHRS and CDR2 is YFSETQ. J was trimmed by 2 bases and V by 0 bases; bases with no gene match: 6. The CDR3 is made up of 16 amino acids. The CDR3 sequence is CASSLAGSGIQETQYF. CDR3 coding DNA: TGCGCCAGCAGCTTGGCCGGTAGCGGGATTCAAGAGACCCAGTACTTC.

This clonotype was counted ten times or more. The chain recombines TRBV4-1 with TRBJ2-5; 8 nucleotides line up with TRBD1. The CDR3 is 16 amino acids. The junction had 8 bases not matched to a gene; V was cut back by 0 bases and J by 5 bases. The germline V gene encodes CDR1 MGHRA and CDR2 YSYEKL. The CDR3 loop is CASSQESRGLGETQYF. Here the CDR3 DNA reads TGCGCCAGCAGCCAAGAAAGCAGGGGGCTCGGGGAGACCCAGTACTTC.

This clonotype was picked up many times. The rearrangement links TRBV5-1 to TRBJ2-2, with 9 nucleotides matching TRBD1. Germline V gene lookup returns CDR1 SGHRS and CDR2 YFSETQ. J gave up 4 bases and V 3 bases, and 4 bases lay outside the gene matches. CDR3 length: 15 amino acids. CDR3 sequence: CASSSNRGLTGELFF. CDR3 DNA: TGCGCCAGCAGCTCGAACAGGGGGCTCACCGGGGAGCTGTTTTTT.

Ten or more counts support this clonotype. The rearrangement joins TRBV21-1 to TRBJ2-5; TRBD1, the table's D call, lacks a check against the DNA. TRBV21-1 is an annotated pseudogene. The CDR3 extends over 18 amino acids. CDR3 sequence reads: CASSKGRDRQGGCETQYF. DNA of the CDR3: TGTGCCAGCAGCAAAGGCCGCGATCGACAGGGAGGATGCGAGACCCAGTACTTC.

This clonotype was recorded at least ten times. V and J are TRBV7-9 and TRBJ2-2, with D unresolved. CDR1 and CDR2 (germline): SEHNR, FQNEAQ (reference sequence). CDR3 size: 13 residues. The V end lost 5 bases, the J end lost 5 bases, and 9 bases lay between the germline ends. The chain's CDR3 is CASSRIETGELFF. For the CDR3, the DNA is TGTGCCAGCAGCCGTATAGAGACCGGGGAGCTGTTTTTT.

This clonotype has a count of ten or more. The chain uses TRBV10-3 and TRBJ2-5; tentative D call: TRBD2 (5 bases). The CDR3 is made up of 15 amino acids. V was cut by 0 bases and J by 4 bases, with 12 bases left in between. Germline V gives CDR1 ENHRY, CDR2 SYGVKD. The CDR3 coding sequence is TGTGCCATCAGTGAGTCAGCTCCTAGCAGAGAGACCCAGTACTTC. The encoded protein is CAISESAPSRETQYF.

This clonotype was counted ten times or more. The chain recombines TRBV4-3 with TRBJ2-2; D gene unclear. Trimming shortened V by 0 bases and J by 0 bases, and 8 bases separated the two germline ends. The CDR3 loop spans 16 amino acids. In germline, CDR1 is LGHNA, CDR2 YSLEER. The CDR3 loop reads CASSQEGATNTGELFF. The CDR3 region has the DNA TGCGCCAGCAGCCAAGAGGGTGCAACGAACACCGGGGAGCTGTTTTTT.

This clonotype occurred many times. The genes are TRBV5-1 and TRBJ1-1, with D possibly matching TRBD1 (5 bases). The CDR3 loop spans 15 amino acids. CDR1 and CDR2 (germline): SGHRS, YFSETQ. With 4 bases removed from V and 0 bases from J, the gap between germline ends came to 13 bases. The CDR3 nucleotides are TGCGCCAGCAGCCCCGGGGCCCATATGAACACTGAAGCTTTCTTT. It encodes CASSPGAHMNTEAFF.

This clonotype has at least ten counts. The chain has TRBV5-1 and TRBJ2-7; 8 bases line up with TRBD1. V trimming: 0 bases; J trimming: 3 bases; junction bases outside the gene matches: 2. The CDR3 is made up of 14 amino acids. CDR1 SGHRS and CDR2 YFSETQ come from the germline V gene. The CDR3 DNA is TGCGCCAGCAGCTTGGGACAGGGGTTCTACGAGCAGTACTTC. Translated: CASSLGQGFYEQYF.

This clonotype was counted many times. The rearrangement links TRBV6-5 to TRBJ1-3; 8 bases line up with TRBD1. V trimming: 8 bases; J trimming: 3 bases; junction bases outside the gene matches: 9. This CDR3 has 15 amino acids. CDR1 and CDR2 (germline): MNHEY, SVGAGI. CDR3 residues: CASHDRGRGGNTIYF. DNA of the CDR3: TGTGCCAGCCACGACAGGGGAAGGGGTGGAAACACCATATATTTT.

This clonotype turned up a few times. The junction shows a germline mismatch at one end, possibly a read error. The chain is built from TRBV7-9 and TRBJ1-6; no firm D call. This CDR3 region has 16 residues. The germline CDR1 and CDR2 sequences are SEHNR and FQNEAQ (reference sequence). The CDR3 sequence: CASSLALTRYNSPLNF. The CDR3 bases are TGTGCCAGCAGCTTAGCCCTTACTCGGTATAATTCACCCCTCAACTTT.

This clonotype has at least ten counts. The gene calls are TRBV20-1 and TRBJ2-1; the match to TRBD2 covers 9 bases. Germline CDR1 reads DFQATT; CDR2 reads SNEGSKA (reference sequence). The V gene end was trimmed by 6 bases and the J gene end by 7 bases; junction bases not matched to a gene: 13. CDR3 length equals 15 residues. CDR3 DNA: TGCAGTGCCTGTGTGCCCATAGCGGGAGTTAATGAGCAGTTCTTC. Encoded protein: CSACVPIAGVNEQFF.

This clonotype was recorded many times. V gene TRBV11-2 combines with J gene TRBJ2-7, with a tentative D call TRBD2 (6 bases). This CDR3 spans 13 amino acids. The V gene lost 5 bases and the J gene lost 3 bases, with 11 bases spanning the gap. Germline assignment: CDR1 SGHAT and CDR2 FQNNGV. CDR3 DNA: TGTGCCAGCAGCCCCGTCGGGGGCTACGAGCAGTACTTC. The encoded protein is CASSPVGGYEQYF.

This clonotype was recorded a few times. A much larger clone differs by one base, so this may be a read error. The conserved phenylalanine or tryptophan is not found at the CDR3 terminus, so this likely reflects a read error. Because the CDR3's place on the DNA is in doubt, the DNA is left out and the CDR3 is given as listed by TCRdb. The chain couples TRBV7-2 to TRBJ2-4; the table gives TRBD1 as D, unverified against the DNA. Per germline, CDR1 SGHTA and CDR2 FQGNSA. The CDR3 has 13 amino acids, counting both end residues. The CDR3 loop is CASSLVRGHPRYC.

Many counts were recorded for this clonotype. The conserved phenylalanine or tryptophan is not found at the CDR3 terminus, so this likely reflects a read error. The limits of the CDR3 on the DNA are not certain, so only TCRdb's listed CDR3 is given. The chain recombines TRBV7-3 with TRBJ1-5. From germline, CDR1 is SGHTA and CDR2 FQGTGA. Inclusive of both ends, the CDR3 amounts to 8 amino acids. The CDR3 here is CASSFLGP.

The chain carries TRBV12-3 or TRBV12-4 and TRBJ1-1; TRBD1 agrees at 8 bases. V was clipped by 4 bases and J by 4 bases; unmatched bases: 14. CDR3 size: 17 residues. CDR3 residues: CASSSGQGEIVGTEAFF. The CDR3, as DNA: TGTGCCAGCAGTTCCGGACAGGGAGAGATCGTTGGCACTGAAGCTTTCTTT.

J is TRBJ2-1 and V is TRBV2; 14 nucleotides match TRBD2. The trim removed 4 bases at V and 7 bases at J, leaving 6 bases unmatched. Germline assignment: CDR1 SNHLY and CDR2 FYNNEI. CDR3 size: 16 residues. CDR3 region: CASSASGLAGVNEQFF. The CDR3 nucleotides are TGTGCCAGCAGTGCGTCGGGACTAGCGGGAGTTAATGAGCAGTTCTTC.

This clonotype appeared a few times. The chain couples TRBV11-2 to TRBJ2-2, with D possibly being TRBD1 (7 bases). The V end lost 0 bases, the J end lost 6 bases, and 23 bases lay between the germline ends. The germline CDR1 and CDR2 sequences are SGHAT and FQNNGV. The CDR3 is 19 residues long. CDR3 coding DNA: TGTGCCAGCAGCTTAGATGTGTCAAGGCAGGGGGGAATCGCCGGGGAGCTGTTTTTT. Amino acids: CASSLDVSRQGGIAGELFF.

This clonotype appeared many times. J is TRBJ1-5 and V is TRBV12-3 or TRBV12-4, with 12 bases that match TRBD1. V lost 6 bases and J lost 6; bases outside the gene matches: 6. The CDR3 loop spans 15 amino acids. The CDR3 sequence is CASSRDRGPSQPQHF. In DNA form, the CDR3 reads TGTGCCAGCAGCCGGGACAGGGGGCCTAGTCAGCCCCAGCATTTT.

This clonotype was seen at least ten times. V and J are TRBV14 and TRBJ2-3, with D maybe TRBD1 (6 bases). Germline assignment: CDR1 SGHDN and CDR2 FVKESK. The CDR3 length is 16 residues. V gave up 2 bases and J gave up 9 bases, with 21 bases separating them. The CDR3 nucleotides are TGTGCCAGCAGCCAAACGATCAGGACAGCCGATTCAACGCAGTATTTT. Translation gives CASSQTIRTADSTQYF.

This clonotype was counted many times. The chain uses TRBV20-1 and TRBJ1-1; possibly TRBD1 for D (5 bases). Germline V gives CDR1 DFQATT, CDR2 SNEGSKA (reference sequence). The CDR3 loop spans 10 amino acids. The V end lost 6 bases, the J end lost 6 bases, and 8 bases lay between the germline ends. CDR3 DNA: TGCAGTGCGGGGGTTTCTGAAGCTTTCTTT. Its translation: CSAGVSEAFF.

In its sample, this clonotype was seen many times. This chain connects TRBV15 to TRBJ2-1, with 12 positions matching TRBD2. CDR1 is LNHNV and CDR2 is YYDKDF in the germline V gene (reference sequence). The junction had 7 bases not matched to a gene; V was cut back by 4 bases and J by 6 bases. The CDR3 has 16 residues. CDR3 sequence: CATSTRLAGEGNEQFF. The CDR3 coding sequence is TGTGCCACCAGCACCAGACTAGCGGGAGAGGGCAATGAGCAGTTCTTC.